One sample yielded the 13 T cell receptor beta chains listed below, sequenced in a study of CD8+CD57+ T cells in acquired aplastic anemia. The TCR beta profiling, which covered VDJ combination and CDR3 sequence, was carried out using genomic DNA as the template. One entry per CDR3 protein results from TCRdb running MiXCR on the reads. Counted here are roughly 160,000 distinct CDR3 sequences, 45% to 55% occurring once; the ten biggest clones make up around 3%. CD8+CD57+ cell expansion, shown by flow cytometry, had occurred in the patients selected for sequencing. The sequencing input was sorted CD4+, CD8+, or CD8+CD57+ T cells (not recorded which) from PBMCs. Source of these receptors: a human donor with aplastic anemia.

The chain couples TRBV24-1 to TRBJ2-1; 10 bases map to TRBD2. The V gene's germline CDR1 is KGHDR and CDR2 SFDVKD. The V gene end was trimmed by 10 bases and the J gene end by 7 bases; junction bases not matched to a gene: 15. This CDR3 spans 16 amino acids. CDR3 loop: CATSEIVAGGGNEQFF. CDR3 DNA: TGTGCCACTTCAGAGATAGTAGCGGGAGGTGGTAATGAGCAGTTCTTC.

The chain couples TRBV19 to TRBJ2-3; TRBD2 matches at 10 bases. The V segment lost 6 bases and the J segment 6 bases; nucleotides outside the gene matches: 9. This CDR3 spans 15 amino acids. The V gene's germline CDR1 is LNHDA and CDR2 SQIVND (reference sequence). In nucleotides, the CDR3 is TGTGCCAGTAGAGCAGCGGGAGGGCCCCGGGATACGCAGTATTTT. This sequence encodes CASRAAGGPRDTQYF.

The CDR3 DNA is TGTGCCAGCAGTCTACCGGGGGTAGGACAGACCTATAATTCACCCCTCCACTTT. It translates to CASSLPGVGQTYNSPLHF. The chain couples TRBV25-1 to TRBJ1-6, with D possibly being TRBD1 (6 bases). The CDR3 length is 18 residues. V shed 5 bases and J shed 2 bases, with 19 bases lying between them. Germline V lookup: CDR1 MGHDK, CDR2 SYGVNS.

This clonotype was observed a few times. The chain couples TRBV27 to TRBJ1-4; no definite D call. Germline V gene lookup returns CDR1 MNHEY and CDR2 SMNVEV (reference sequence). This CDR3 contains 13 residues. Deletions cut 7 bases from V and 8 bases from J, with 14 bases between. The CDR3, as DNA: TGTGCCAGCACTGGCTCCAGTGGCGAAAAACTGTTTTTT. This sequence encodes CASTGSSGEKLFF.

CDR3 region: CASSFPGQGVGAFF. DNA for the CDR3: TGTGCCAGCAGTTTTCCGGGACAGGGGGTCGGAGCTTTCTTT. The chain uses TRBV2 and TRBJ1-1; 11 nucleotides line up with TRBD1. Germline V gene data show CDR1 as SNHLY and CDR2 as FYNNEI. The V gene end was trimmed by 5 bases and the J gene end by 10 bases; junction bases not matched to a gene: 9. CDR3 size: 14 residues.

This CDR3 reads CASSFPSGSPADTQYF. In nucleotides, the CDR3 is TGTGCCAGCAGCTTCCCCAGCGGGAGTCCGGCAGATACGCAGTATTTT. This chain links TRBV2 with TRBJ2-3; 8 bases align to TRBD2. CDR1 SNHLY and CDR2 FYNNEI come from the germline V gene. V lost 6 bases to trimming and J lost 4 bases; unmatched junction nucleotides: 12. The CDR3 is 16 residues long.

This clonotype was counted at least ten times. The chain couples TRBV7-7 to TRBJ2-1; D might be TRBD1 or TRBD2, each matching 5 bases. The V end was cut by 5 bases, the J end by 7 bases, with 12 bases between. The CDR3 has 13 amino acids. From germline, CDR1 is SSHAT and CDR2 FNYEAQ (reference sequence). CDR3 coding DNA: TGTGCCAGCAGCCTCGGGACGGGTAATGAGCAGTTCTTC. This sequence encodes CASSLGTGNEQFF.

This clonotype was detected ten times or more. The CDR3 protein is CASTGTGLSTDTQYF. CDR3 coding DNA: TGTGCCAGCACCGGGACGGGACTGAGCACAGATACGCAGTATTTT. The genes are TRBV6-1 and TRBJ2-3, with D possibly matching TRBD2 (6 bases). The CDR3 runs to 15 residues. The germline V gene encodes CDR1 MNHNS and CDR2 SASEGT. Between the trimmed V and J ends, which lost 7 bases and 0 bases, there was a span of 14 bases.

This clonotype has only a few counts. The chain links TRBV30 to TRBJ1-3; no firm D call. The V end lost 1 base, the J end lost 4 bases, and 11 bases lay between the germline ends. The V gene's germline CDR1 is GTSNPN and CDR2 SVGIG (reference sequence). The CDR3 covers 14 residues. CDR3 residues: CAWSGGSAGNTIYF. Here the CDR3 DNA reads TGTGCCTGGAGTGGAGGCTCCGCGGGAAACACCATATATTTT. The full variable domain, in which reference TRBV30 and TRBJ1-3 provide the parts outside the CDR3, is SQTIHQWPATLVQPVGSPLSLECTVEGTSNPNLYWYRQAAGRGLQLLFYSVGIGQISSEVPQNLSASRPQDRQFILSSKKLLLSDSGFYLCAWSGGSAGNTIYFGEGSWLTVV.

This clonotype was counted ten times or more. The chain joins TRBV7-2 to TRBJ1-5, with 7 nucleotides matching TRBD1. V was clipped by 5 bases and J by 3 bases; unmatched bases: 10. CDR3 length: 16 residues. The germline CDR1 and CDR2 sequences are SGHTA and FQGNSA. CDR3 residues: CASSPVTGIINQPQHF. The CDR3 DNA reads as TGTGCCAGCAGCCCCGTGACAGGGATAATCAATCAGCCCCAGCATTTT.

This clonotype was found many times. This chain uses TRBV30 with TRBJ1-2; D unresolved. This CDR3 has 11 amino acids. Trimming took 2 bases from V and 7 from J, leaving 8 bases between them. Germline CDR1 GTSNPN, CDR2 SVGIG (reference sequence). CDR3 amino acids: CAWSWEGGYTF. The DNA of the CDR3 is TGTGCCTGGAGTTGGGAAGGTGGCTACACCTTC.

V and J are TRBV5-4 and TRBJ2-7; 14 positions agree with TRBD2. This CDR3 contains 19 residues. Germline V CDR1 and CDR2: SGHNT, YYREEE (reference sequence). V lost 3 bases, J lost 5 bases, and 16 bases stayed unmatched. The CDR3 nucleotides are TGTGCCAGCAGCTCGGCACCGGGACTAGCGGGAGCTCGTAGTAACGAGCAGTACTTC. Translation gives CASSSAPGLAGARSNEQYF.

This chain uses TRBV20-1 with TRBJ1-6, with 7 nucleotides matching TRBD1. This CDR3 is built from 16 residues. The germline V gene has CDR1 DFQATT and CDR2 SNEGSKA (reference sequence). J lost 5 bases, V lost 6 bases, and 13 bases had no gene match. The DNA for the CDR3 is TGCAGTGCCCGTTCGAAACAGGGGACCGATAATTCACCCCTCCACTTT. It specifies CSARSKQGTDNSPLHF.